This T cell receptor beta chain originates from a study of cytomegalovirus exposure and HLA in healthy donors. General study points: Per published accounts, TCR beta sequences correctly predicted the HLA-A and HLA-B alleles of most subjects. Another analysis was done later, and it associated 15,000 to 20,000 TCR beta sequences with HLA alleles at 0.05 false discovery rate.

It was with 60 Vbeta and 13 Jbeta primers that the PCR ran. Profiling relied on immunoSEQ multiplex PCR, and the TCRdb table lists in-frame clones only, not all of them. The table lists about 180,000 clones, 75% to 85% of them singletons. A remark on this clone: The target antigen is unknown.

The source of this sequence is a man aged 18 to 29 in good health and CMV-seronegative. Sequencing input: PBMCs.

The CDR3 is CASSSTPSSGYEQYF. The CDR3 bases are TGTGCCAGCAGCTCCACTCCTTCTAGCGGGTACGAGCAGTACTTC. V gene TRBV7-2 combines with J gene TRBJ2-7, with 8 positions matching TRBD2. Germline V gene data show CDR1 as SGHTA and CDR2 as FQGNSA. This CDR3 region has 15 residues. V gave up 4 bases and J gave up 4 bases; unmatched junction bases: 9.